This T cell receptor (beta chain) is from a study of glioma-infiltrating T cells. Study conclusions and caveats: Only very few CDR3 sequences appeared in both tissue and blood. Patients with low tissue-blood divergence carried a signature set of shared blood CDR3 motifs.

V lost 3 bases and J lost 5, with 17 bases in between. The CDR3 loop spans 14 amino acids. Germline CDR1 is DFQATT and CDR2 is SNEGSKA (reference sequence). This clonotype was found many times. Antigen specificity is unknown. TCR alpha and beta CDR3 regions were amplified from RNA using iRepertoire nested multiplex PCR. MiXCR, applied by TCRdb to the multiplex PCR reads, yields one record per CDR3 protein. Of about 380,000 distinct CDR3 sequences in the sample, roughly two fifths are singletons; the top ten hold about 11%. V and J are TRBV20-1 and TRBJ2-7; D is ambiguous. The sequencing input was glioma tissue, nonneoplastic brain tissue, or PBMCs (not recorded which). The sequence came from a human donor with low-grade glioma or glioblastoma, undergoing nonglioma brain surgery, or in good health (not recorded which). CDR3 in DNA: TGCAGTGCTAGGGGTGGACCCCCTCGGGACGAGCAGTACTTC. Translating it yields CSARGGPPRDEQYF.